This passage covers 9 T cell receptor beta chains from one sample sequenced in a study of OX40 agonist ivuxolimab in advanced cancers. Profiling relied on immunoSEQ multiplex PCR, and the TCRdb table lists in-frame clones only, not all of them. This table has approximately 77,000 clones, over 80% appearing once. Sequenced material: CD4+ or CD8+ T cells sorted from blood, taken in a trial of the OX40 agonist ivuxolimab. Receptor source: an adult with an advanced solid tumor such as melanoma, head and neck, liver or kidney cancer.

This chain joins TRBV7-2 and TRBJ2-3; D not certain. CDR1 is SGHTA, CDR2 FQGNSA, per germline. This CDR3 has 15 residues. V lost 4 bases and J lost 4, with 15 bases in between. CDR3 coding DNA: TGTGCCAGCAGCTCCCCAACGCTACAACCAGATACGCAGTATTTT. Residues: CASSSPTLQPDTQYF.

The gene calls are TRBV9 and TRBJ2-2; D not certain. Trimming removed 0 bases at V and 3 bases at J, with 6 bases between. The CDR3 totals 14 residues. Germline CDR1 reads SGDLS; CDR2 reads YYNGEE. CDR3 sequence: CASSVGEHTGELFF. In DNA form, the CDR3 reads TGTGCCAGCAGCGTAGGGGAACACACCGGGGAGCTGTTTTTT.

The chain carries TRBV7-3 and TRBJ1-4; 8 bases are a match to TRBD1. Trimming took 5 bases from V and 7 from J; bases not matched to a gene: 6. The CDR3 spans 14 residues. In germline, CDR1 is SGHTA, CDR2 FQGTGA. The CDR3 protein is CASSPTGAGEKLFF. As DNA, the CDR3 is TGTGCCAGCAGCCCGACAGGGGCCGGTGAAAAACTGTTTTTT.

The J gene is TRBJ2-1, the V gene TRBV10-3, with a tentative D call TRBD2 (6 bases). CDR1 is ENHRY, CDR2 SYGVKD, per germline. The CDR3 runs 14 residues. The germline V and J ends were trimmed by 4 bases and 3 bases, with 10 bases remaining between them. The DNA for the CDR3 is TGTGCCATCAGTGGGGAGACTAGCTACAATGAGCAGTTCTTC. The encoded protein is CAISGETSYNEQFF.

This clone occurred a few times. V gene TRBV13 combines with J gene TRBJ1-1; D is ambiguous. This CDR3 has 13 amino acids. V was clipped by 3 bases and J by 4 bases, with 9 bases between them. Looked up from germline, CDR1 is PRHDT and CDR2 is FYEKMQ (reference sequence). CDR3 amino acids: CASSLSESTEAFF. The DNA for the CDR3 is TGTGCCAGCAGCTTGAGTGAGAGCACTGAAGCTTTCTTT.

The V gene is TRBV15, the J gene TRBJ2-2; unclear D gene. The CDR3 is 15 amino acids. Trimming took 5 bases from V and 2 from J, leaving 12 bases between them. CDR1 is LNHNV and CDR2 is YYDKDF in the germline V gene (reference sequence). The CDR3, as DNA: TGTGCCACCAGCTCAGGCGGTTTCAACACCGGGGAGCTGTTTTTT. It encodes CATSSGGFNTGELFF.

The genes are TRBV7-9 and TRBJ2-2; D gene unclear. Germline CDR1 SEHNR, CDR2 FQNEAQ (reference sequence). V was cut by 2 bases and J by 7 bases, with 2 bases left in between. The CDR3 has 11 residues. The CDR3, as DNA: TGTGCCAGCAGCTTAAACGGGGAGCTGTTTTTT. This sequence encodes CASSLNGELFF.

V is TRBV2 and J is TRBJ2-3; TRBD1 might be the D (6 bases). Per the germline V gene, CDR1 is SNHLY and CDR2 is FYNNEI. V was cut by 10 bases and J by 7 bases, with 27 bases left in between. The CDR3 is 16 residues long. CDR3 region: CANGDPGHDWSHTQYF. The CDR3 DNA follows: TGTGCCAATGGTGACCCGGGACACGACTGGTCGCATACGCAGTATTTT.

This clone was picked up one time. The V call is TRBV2, the J call TRBJ2-5; TRBD2 aligns across 7 bases. V trimming: 5 bases; J trimming: 4 bases; junction bases outside the gene matches: 7. This CDR3 is 14 amino acids long. Germline V lookup: CDR1 SNHLY, CDR2 FYNNEI. CDR3 region: CASSRASGGETQYF. The CDR3 DNA follows: TGTGCCAGCAGTAGGGCTAGCGGAGGAGAGACCCAGTACTTC.